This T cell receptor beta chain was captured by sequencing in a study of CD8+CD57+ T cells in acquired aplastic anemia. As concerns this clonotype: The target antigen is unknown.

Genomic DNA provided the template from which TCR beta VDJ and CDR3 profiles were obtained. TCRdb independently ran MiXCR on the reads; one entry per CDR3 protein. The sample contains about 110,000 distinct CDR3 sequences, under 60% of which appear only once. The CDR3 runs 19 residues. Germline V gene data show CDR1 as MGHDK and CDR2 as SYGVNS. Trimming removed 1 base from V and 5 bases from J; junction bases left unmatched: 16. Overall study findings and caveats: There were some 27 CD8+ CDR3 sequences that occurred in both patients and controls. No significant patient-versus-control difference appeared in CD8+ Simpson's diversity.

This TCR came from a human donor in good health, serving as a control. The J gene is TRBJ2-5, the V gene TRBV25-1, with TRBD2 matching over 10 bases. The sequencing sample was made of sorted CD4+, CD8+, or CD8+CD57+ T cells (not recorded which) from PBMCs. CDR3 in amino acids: CASSELGLAGGRVAETQYF. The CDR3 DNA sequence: TGTGCCAGCAGTGAATTAGGGTTAGCGGGGGGTCGCGTCGCGGAGACCCAGTACTTC. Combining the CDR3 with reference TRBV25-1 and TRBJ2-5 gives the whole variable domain EADIYQTPRYLVIGTGKKITLECSQTMGHDKMYWYQQDPGMELHLIHYSYGVNSTEKGDLSSESTVSRIRTEHFPLTLESARPSHTSQYLCASSELGLAGGRVAETQYFGPGTRLLVL.